This entry is about one T cell receptor (beta chain). This clonotype is medium-sized (0.01 to 0.1%) in terms of sample share. The specificity of this receptor is unknown. No clone much larger than this one lies a single base away; base qualities are absent. Data came from an Illumina MiSeq. TCRdb passed the public sequencing reads through fastp at Q25 and MiXCR, retaining productive beta sequences. Records with the same CDR3 protein are collapsed into one entry carrying the most frequent genes and DNA. Within this sample are about 5,800 distinct CDR3 sequences, with around 8.8% of them counted one time only. About 5.4% of the sample comes from the top ten. This specimen belongs to a study. Its CDR3 holds 15 amino acids, cysteine through phenylalanine. Of the read, only the CDR3 DNA is kept; its 45 bases are in frame from base 1. After removal of 1 base from V and 5 bases from J, the junction retains 5 bases not matched to a gene. The germline V gene encodes CDR1 SGHTA and CDR2 FQGNSA.

The V gene is TRBV7-2 and the J gene is TRBJ1-5; the central 7 bases match TRBD1. The TCR was taken from a human donor with rheumatoid arthritis. The sequenced sample consisted of CD4+ T cells from synovial fluid. DNA sequence: TGTGCCAGCAGCTTAGTCGGGACAGACCATCAGCCCCAGCATTTT. This is translated as CASSLVGTDHQPQHF.